These 25 T cell receptor beta chains were sequenced from one sample in a study of shared clonotypes between healthy human individuals. The naive CD8 fraction comprised CD45RO-negative cells positively selected for CCR7 and excluded terminally differentiated effector memory CD45RA+ cells. The assay was immunoSEQ multiplex PCR, and TCRdb's table has in-frame clones only and misses some. The sample yields about 1,800,000 clones, 85% to 95% seen once. The sample was naive CD8+ T cells sorted from blood. Every receptor here comes from a man aged 18 to 29 in good health.

In this sample, this clone turned up once. The chain is built from TRBV27 and TRBJ2-7; D is possibly TRBD1 (6 bases). CDR3 length: 15 residues. Germline V gives CDR1 MNHEY, CDR2 SMNVEV (reference sequence). V was pared by 5 bases and J by 5 bases, with 19 bases between. CDR3 in amino acids: CASSRLQGRGDEQYF. The CDR3 region has the DNA TGTGCCAGCAGTCGATTACAGGGCAGGGGCGACGAGCAGTACTTC.

The CDR3 loop is CAWGTGLGQGFYEQYF. The CDR3 DNA reads TGTGCCTGGGGGACCGGACTTGGACAGGGATTCTACGAGCAGTACTTC. The chain joins TRBV30 to TRBJ2-5; 8 bases agree with TRBD1. Matching the DNA end better, TRBJ2-7 makes the J call doubtful. This CDR3 spans 16 amino acids. CDR1 is GTSNPN and CDR2 is SVGIG in the germline V gene (reference sequence).

The chain recombines TRBV27 with TRBJ2-7, with 10 bases matching TRBD1. V lost 6 bases to trimming and J lost 4 bases; unmatched junction nucleotides: 3. The CDR3 runs 13 residues. The germline gives CDR1 MNHEY, CDR2 SMNVEV (reference sequence). The CDR3 loop is CASRGTGAYEQYF. The CDR3 nucleotides are TGTGCCAGCAGGGGGACAGGGGCTTACGAGCAGTACTTC.

As for this clone: Different DNA sequences within this sample yield the same CDR3. The chain uses TRBV7-9 and TRBJ2-1; the D is unclear. Germline V lookup: CDR1 SEHNR, CDR2 FQNEAQ (reference sequence). V gave up 5 bases and J gave up 1 base, with 6 bases separating them. The CDR3 is 13 residues long. This chain's CDR3 is CASSPPSYNEQFF. Here the CDR3 DNA reads TGTGCCAGCAGCCCGCCTTCCTACAATGAGCAGTTCTTC.

Turning to this clone: This same CDR3 is encoded by further DNA sequences in the sample. The chain combines TRBV9 with TRBJ1-6, with D possibly being TRBD1 (5 bases). Germline values: CDR1 SGDLS, CDR2 YYNGEE. This CDR3 comprises 14 residues. V lost 2 bases, J lost 5 bases, and 8 bases lay in between. The CDR3 DNA reads TGTGCCAGCAGCGTTGGGGGGGATAATTCACCCCTCCACTTT. This encodes CASSVGGDNSPLHF.

On this clone itself: The same CDR3 is also encoded by other DNA sequences in this sample. This chain's CDR3 is CASSFTGTDTQYF. The CDR3 DNA follows: TGTGCCAGCAGTTTCACAGGGACGGATACGCAGTATTTT. The rearrangement joins TRBV27 to TRBJ2-3, with D possibly TRBD1 on 6 matching bases. V was trimmed by 3 bases and J by 6 bases, leaving 10 bases between them. This CDR3 has 13 residues. Looked up from germline, CDR1 is MNHEY and CDR2 is SMNVEV (reference sequence).

V gene TRBV14 combines with J gene TRBJ2-7, with no clear D. There are 14 residues in the CDR3. Germline CDR1 is SGHDN and CDR2 is FVKESK. Trimming pared 0 bases from V and 4 bases from J, leaving 10 bases between. The CDR3 DNA reads as TGTGCCAGCAGCCAAGACGGATGGGAATACGAGCAGTACTTC. It translates to CASSQDGWEYEQYF.

The chain employs TRBV27 and TRBJ2-1; 7 bases fit TRBD1. This CDR3 contains 14 residues. Germline CDR1 is MNHEY and CDR2 is SMNVEV (reference sequence). The ends lost 5 bases at V and 0 bases at J; junction bases unmatched: 1. Here the CDR3 DNA reads TGTGCCAGCAGTGGGACAGCCTCCTACAATGAGCAGTTCTTC. Protein: CASSGTASYNEQFF.

V and J are TRBV27 and TRBJ2-4, with D possibly called TRBD1 or TRBD2 (6 bases each). There are 14 residues in the CDR3. Between the trimmed V and J ends, which lost 2 bases and 8 bases, there was a span of 13 bases. Per germline, CDR1 MNHEY and CDR2 SMNVEV (reference sequence). The CDR3 DNA follows: TGTGCCAGCAGTTTAATGGGGGGCCTGGACATTCAGTACTTC. This codes for CASSLMGGLDIQYF.

Concerning this clone itself: This sample includes further DNA sequences coding for the same CDR3. The chain links TRBV5-4 to TRBJ2-7; no firm D call. The CDR3 totals 12 residues. Germline assignment: CDR1 SGHNT and CDR2 YYREEE (reference sequence). The V gene lost 3 bases and the J gene lost 0 bases, with 4 bases spanning the gap. In DNA, the CDR3 is TGTGCCAGCAGCTCTAGCTCCTACGAGCAGTACTTC. It yields the protein CASSSSSYEQYF.

The CDR3 DNA follows: TGTGCCAGTAGTGCTGGGCCCGTTACGTATTCTGAAGCTTTCTTT. It is translated as CASSAGPVTYSEAFF. This sequence joins TRBV19 and TRBJ1-1; D remains unclear. The CDR3 is made up of 15 amino acids. Germline V gene data show CDR1 as LNHDA and CDR2 as SQIVND (reference sequence). V was clipped by 5 bases and J by 6 bases, with 19 bases between them. Combining the CDR3 with reference TRBV19 and TRBJ1-1 gives the whole variable domain DGGITQSPKYLFRKEGQNVTLSCEQNLNHDAMYWYRQDPGQGLRLIYYSQIVNDFQKGDIAEGYSVSREKKESFPLTVTSAQKNPTAFYLCASSAGPVTYSEAFFGQGTRLTVV.

The chain employs TRBV6-5 and TRBJ2-7; TRBD1 matches 9 bases. The CDR3 totals 14 residues. V dropped 6 bases and J dropped 0; count of bases not matched to a gene: 3. Germline assignment: CDR1 MNHEY and CDR2 SVGAGI. CDR3 DNA: TGTGCCAGCAGGGGACAGGGCAGCTCCTACGAGCAGTACTTC. Its translation: CASRGQGSSYEQYF.

This chain joins TRBV28 and TRBJ2-7; D not certain. The germline gives CDR1 MDHEN, CDR2 SYDVKM. V was trimmed by 8 bases and J by 0 bases, leaving 8 bases between them. The CDR3 extends over 12 amino acids. This chain's CDR3 is CASFLGSYEQYF. The CDR3, as DNA: TGTGCCAGCTTCTTGGGCTCCTACGAGCAGTACTTC.

A remark on this clone: The junction does not match germline at one end; this may be a read error. The chain has TRBV5-6 and TRBJ2-7; D ambiguous. Germline CDR1 is SGHDT and CDR2 is YYEEEE. This CDR3 contains 13 residues. CDR3 nucleotides: TGTGCCAGCAGCGAGCCCCTTTCCTACGGGCAGTACTTC. This translates into CASSEPLSYGQYF. The whole variable domain, filled in from reference TRBV5-6 and TRBJ2-7, reads DAGVTQSPTHLIKTRGQQVTLRCSPKSGHDTVSWYQQALGQGPQFIFQYYEEEERQRGNFPDRFSGHQFPNYSSELNVNALLLGDSALYLCASSEPLSYGQYFGPGTRLTVT.

The rearrangement links TRBV7-8 to TRBJ2-7; a weak D match, TRBD2 (5 bases). This CDR3 spans 13 amino acids. V was cut by 5 bases and J by 3 bases, with 11 bases left in between. Germline assignment: CDR1 SGHVS and CDR2 FQNEAQ. The CDR3 protein is CASSPTRDYEQYF. CDR3 nucleotides: TGTGCCAGCAGCCCCACGAGGGACTACGAGCAGTACTTC.

The J gene is TRBJ2-1, the V gene TRBV28; 7 nucleotides line up with TRBD2. The CDR3 has 15 residues. Trimming cost V 3 bases and J 7 bases; bases outside gene matches: 9. Germline CDR1 is MDHEN and CDR2 is SYDVKM. This chain's CDR3 is CASSLEVAGRNEQFF. CDR3 in DNA: TGTGCCAGCAGTTTGGAAGTAGCGGGTAGGAATGAGCAGTTCTTC.

The CDR3 region is CATSRDGPQGNGNEKLFF. The DNA of the CDR3 is TGTGCCACCAGCAGAGATGGTCCCCAGGGCAATGGTAATGAAAAACTGTTTTTT. The V and J genes are TRBV15 and TRBJ1-4; the D gene is possibly TRBD1 (5 bases). V was clipped by 0 bases and J by 4 bases, with 18 bases between them. CDR1 LNHNV and CDR2 YYDKDF come from the germline V gene (reference sequence). The CDR3 totals 18 residues.

The chain links TRBV6-5 to TRBJ1-2, with D tentatively TRBD1 (5 bases). V shed 7 bases and J shed 3 bases, with 18 bases lying between them. CDR3 length: 15 amino acids. Per germline, CDR1 MNHEY and CDR2 SVGAGI. The CDR3 spells CASISTPTAYYGYTF. DNA of the CDR3: TGTGCCAGCATTTCTACCCCGACAGCCTACTATGGCTACACCTTC.

In the case of this clone: This sample also contains other DNA sequences that code for the same CDR3. CDR3 sequence reads: CASSYGLAEETQYF. CDR3 nucleotide sequence: TGTGCCAGCAGTTACGGACTAGCGGAAGAGACCCAGTACTTC. This chain links TRBV6-6 with TRBJ2-5, with TRBD2 matching 10 bases. This CDR3 contains 14 residues. J gave up 3 bases and V 2 bases, and 0 bases lay outside the gene matches. Germline V CDR1 and CDR2: MNHNY, SVGAGI (reference sequence).

The sample holds one count of this clone. V usage is TRBV2 and J usage is TRBJ1-2; D not certain. The CDR3 sequence is 14 residues long. The germline V gene encodes CDR1 SNHLY and CDR2 FYNNEI. With 4 bases removed from V and 0 bases from J, the gap between germline ends came to 9 bases. The CDR3 DNA sequence: TGTGCCAGCAGTGTTGTGAAGGCTAACTATGGCTACACCTTC. Amino acids: CASSVVKANYGYTF.

The genes are TRBV6-5 and TRBJ2-7; D perhaps matches TRBD2 (7 bases). There are 15 residues in the CDR3. The V end lost 0 bases, the J end lost 6 bases, and 15 bases lay between the germline ends. Per the germline V gene, CDR1 is MNHEY and CDR2 is SVGAGI. The CDR3 DNA is TGTGCCAGCAGTTACTCGGAGGGGGGGGGTAGCGAGCAGTACTTC. Translated: CASSYSEGGGSEQYF.

This clone appeared once. The same CDR3 can be traced to other DNA sequences in this sample. This chain uses TRBV6-5 with TRBJ2-1, with D maybe TRBD1 (6 bases). The germline gives CDR1 MNHEY, CDR2 SVGAGI. V was shortened by 1 base and J by 6 bases, with 7 bases between the two germline ends. The CDR3 length is 13 residues. The CDR3 protein is CASSYLDSNEQFF. The DNA of the CDR3 is TGTGCCAGCAGTTACTTGGACAGCAATGAGCAGTTCTTC.

CDR3 DNA sequence: TGTGCCATCAGTGAGTCGGGGAGGGGTGTTGACACTGAAGCTTTCTTT. It yields the protein CAISESGRGVDTEAFF. The V call is TRBV10-3, the J call TRBJ1-1; possibly TRBD1 for D (5 bases). Trimming took 0 bases from V and 3 from J, leaving 14 bases between them. The CDR3 extends over 16 amino acids. Germline V gene lookup returns CDR1 ENHRY and CDR2 SYGVKD.

This chain links TRBV28 with TRBJ1-2; D remains ambiguous. The V gene lost 3 bases and the J gene lost 4 bases, with 12 bases spanning the gap. The germline V gene has CDR1 MDHEN and CDR2 SYDVKM. This CDR3 has 14 residues. The CDR3 DNA follows: TGTGCCAGCAGTTTTCGAGGAAATGGCTATGGCTACACCTTC. It specifies CASSFRGNGYGYTF.

This sequence joins TRBV29-1 and TRBJ2-4, with D perhaps TRBD1 (8 bases). Germline CDR1 is SQVTM and CDR2 is ANQGSEA. Between the trimmed V and J ends, which lost 4 bases and 8 bases, there was a span of 15 bases. The CDR3 is made up of 13 amino acids. CDR3 sequence: CSVGGGQEYIQYF. The CDR3 DNA reads TGCAGCGTTGGGGGGGGACAGGAGTACATTCAGTACTTC.